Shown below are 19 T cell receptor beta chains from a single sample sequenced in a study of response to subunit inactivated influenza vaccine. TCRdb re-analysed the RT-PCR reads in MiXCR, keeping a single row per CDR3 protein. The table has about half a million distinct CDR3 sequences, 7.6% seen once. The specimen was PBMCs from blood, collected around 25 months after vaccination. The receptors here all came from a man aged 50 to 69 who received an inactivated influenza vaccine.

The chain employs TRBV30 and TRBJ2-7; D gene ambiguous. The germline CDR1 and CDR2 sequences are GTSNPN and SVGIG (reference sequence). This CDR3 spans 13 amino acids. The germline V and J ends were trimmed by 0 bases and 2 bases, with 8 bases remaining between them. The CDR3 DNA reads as TGTGCCTGGAGTGTAGTCCAGGCCTACGAGCAGTACTTC. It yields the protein CAWSVVQAYEQYF.

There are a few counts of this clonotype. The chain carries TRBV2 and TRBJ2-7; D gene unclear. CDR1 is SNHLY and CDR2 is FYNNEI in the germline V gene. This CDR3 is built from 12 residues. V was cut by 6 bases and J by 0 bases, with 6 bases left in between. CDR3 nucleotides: TGTGCCAGCAGCGGGTTCTCCTACGAGCAGTACTTC. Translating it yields CASSGFSYEQYF.

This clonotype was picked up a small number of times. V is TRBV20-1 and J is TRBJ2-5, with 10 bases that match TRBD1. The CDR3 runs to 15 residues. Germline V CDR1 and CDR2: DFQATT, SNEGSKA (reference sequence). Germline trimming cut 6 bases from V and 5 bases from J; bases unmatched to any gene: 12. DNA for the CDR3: TGCAGTGCCGATACCGGGACAGGGGATAGGGAGACCCAGTACTTC. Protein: CSADTGTGDRETQYF.

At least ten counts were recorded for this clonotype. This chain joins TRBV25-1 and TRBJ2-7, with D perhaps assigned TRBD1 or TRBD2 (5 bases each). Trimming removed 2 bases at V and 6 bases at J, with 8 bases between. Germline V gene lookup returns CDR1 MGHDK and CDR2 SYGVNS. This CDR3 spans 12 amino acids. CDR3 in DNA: TGTGCCAGCAGTGAAGGGGGAAGCGAGCAGTACTTC. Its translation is CASSEGGSEQYF.

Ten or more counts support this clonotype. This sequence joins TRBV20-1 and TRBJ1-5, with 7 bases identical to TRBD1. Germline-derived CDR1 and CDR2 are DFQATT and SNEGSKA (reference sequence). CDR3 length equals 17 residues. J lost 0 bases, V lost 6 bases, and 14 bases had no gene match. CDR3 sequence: CSAHRGFASYSNQPQHF. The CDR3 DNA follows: TGCAGTGCCCACAGGGGATTTGCCTCTTATAGCAATCAGCCCCAGCATTTT.

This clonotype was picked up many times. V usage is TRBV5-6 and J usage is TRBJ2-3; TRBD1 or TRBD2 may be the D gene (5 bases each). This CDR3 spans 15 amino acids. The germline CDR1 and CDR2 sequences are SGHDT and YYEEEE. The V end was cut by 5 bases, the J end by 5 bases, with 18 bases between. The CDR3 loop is CASSFRGSGGDTQYF. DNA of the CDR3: TGTGCCAGCAGTTTCCGAGGCTCTGGGGGAGATACGCAGTATTTT.

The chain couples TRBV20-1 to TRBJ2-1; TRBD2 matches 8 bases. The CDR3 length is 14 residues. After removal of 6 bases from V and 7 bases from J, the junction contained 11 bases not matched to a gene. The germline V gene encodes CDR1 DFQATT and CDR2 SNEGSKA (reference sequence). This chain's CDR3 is CSAPRLASGNEQFF. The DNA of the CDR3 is TGCAGTGCCCCCAGACTAGCGTCGGGGAATGAGCAGTTCTTC.

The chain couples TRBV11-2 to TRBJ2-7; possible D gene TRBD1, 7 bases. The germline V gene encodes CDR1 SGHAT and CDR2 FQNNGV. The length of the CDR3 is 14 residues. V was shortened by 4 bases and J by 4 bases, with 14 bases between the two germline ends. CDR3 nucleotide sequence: TGTGCCAGCAGCTGGGGCGGGACAGAGTACGAGCAGTACTTC. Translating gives CASSWGGTEYEQYF.

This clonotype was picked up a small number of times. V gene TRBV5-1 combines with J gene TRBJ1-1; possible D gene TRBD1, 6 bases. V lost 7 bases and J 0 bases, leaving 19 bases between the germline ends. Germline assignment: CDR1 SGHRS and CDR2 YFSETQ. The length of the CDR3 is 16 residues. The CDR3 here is CASSLAGTGLNTEAFF. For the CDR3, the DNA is TGCGCCAGCTCTCTTGCGGGTACAGGGTTGAACACTGAAGCTTTCTTT.

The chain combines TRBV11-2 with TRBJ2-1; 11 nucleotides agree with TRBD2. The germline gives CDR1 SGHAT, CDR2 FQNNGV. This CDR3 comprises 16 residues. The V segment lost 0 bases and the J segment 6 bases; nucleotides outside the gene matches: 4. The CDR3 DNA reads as TGTGCCAGCAGCTTAGAAGGTAGCGGGGGGGCCAATGAGCAGTTCTTC. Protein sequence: CASSLEGSGGANEQFF.

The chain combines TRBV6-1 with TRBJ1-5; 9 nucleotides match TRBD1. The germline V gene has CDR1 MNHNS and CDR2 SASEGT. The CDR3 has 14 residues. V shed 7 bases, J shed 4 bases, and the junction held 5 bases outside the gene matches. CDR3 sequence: CASTLGQGNQPQHF. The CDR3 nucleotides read TGTGCCAGCACCCTCGGACAGGGGAATCAGCCCCAGCATTTT.

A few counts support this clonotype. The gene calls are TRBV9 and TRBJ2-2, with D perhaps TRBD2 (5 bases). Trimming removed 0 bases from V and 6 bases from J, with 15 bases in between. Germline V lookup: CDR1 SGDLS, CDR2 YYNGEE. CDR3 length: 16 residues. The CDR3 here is CASSVGSGSASGELFF. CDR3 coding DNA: TGTGCCAGCAGCGTAGGGAGCGGAAGTGCGTCCGGGGAGCTGTTTTTT. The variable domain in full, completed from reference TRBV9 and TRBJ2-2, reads DSGVTQTPKHLITATGQRVTLRCSPRSGDLSVYWYQQSLDQGLQFLIQYYNGEERAKGNILERFSAQQFPDLHSELNLSSLELGDSALYFCASSVGSGSASGELFFGEGSRLTVL.

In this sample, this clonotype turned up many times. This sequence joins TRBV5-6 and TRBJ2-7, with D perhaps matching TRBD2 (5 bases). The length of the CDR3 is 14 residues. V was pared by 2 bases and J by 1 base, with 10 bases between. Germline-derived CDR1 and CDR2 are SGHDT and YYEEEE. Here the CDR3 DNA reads TGTGCCAGCAGCTTAGTGCGGGCATCCTACGAGCAGTACTTC. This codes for CASSLVRASYEQYF.

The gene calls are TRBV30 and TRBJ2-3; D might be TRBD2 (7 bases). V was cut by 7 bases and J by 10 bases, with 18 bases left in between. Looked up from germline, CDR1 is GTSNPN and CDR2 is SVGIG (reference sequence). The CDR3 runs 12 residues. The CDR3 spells CAYLGGRPAQYF. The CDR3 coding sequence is TGTGCCTACCTCGGGGGGCGCCCCGCGCAGTATTTT. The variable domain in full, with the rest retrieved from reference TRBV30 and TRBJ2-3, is SQTIHQWPATLVQPVGSPLSLECTVEGTSNPNLYWYRQAAGRGLQLLFYSVGIGQISSEVPQNLSASRPQDRQFILSSKKLLLSDSGFYLCAYLGGRPAQYFGPGTRLTVL.

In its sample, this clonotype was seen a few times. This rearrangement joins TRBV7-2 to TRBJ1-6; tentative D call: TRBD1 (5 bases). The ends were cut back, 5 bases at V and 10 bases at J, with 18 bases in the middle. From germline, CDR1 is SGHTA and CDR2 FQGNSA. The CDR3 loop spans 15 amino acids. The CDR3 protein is CASSPRWGVGSPLHF. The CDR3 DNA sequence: TGTGCCAGCAGCCCCCGGTGGGGGGTCGGCTCACCCCTCCACTTT.

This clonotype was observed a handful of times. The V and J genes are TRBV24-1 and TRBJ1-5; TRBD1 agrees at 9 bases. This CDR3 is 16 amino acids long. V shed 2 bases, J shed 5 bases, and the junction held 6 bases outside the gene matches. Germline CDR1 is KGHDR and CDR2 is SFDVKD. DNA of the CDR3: TGTGCCACCAGTGATTCTGACGGGACAGGGTATCAGCCCCAGCATTTT. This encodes CATSDSDGTGYQPQHF.

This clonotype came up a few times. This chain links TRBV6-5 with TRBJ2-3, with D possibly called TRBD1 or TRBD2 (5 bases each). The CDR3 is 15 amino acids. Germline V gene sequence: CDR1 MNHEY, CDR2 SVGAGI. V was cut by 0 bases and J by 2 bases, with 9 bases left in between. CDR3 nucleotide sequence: TGTGCCAGCAGTTACTCGGGACGCACCACAGATACGCAGTATTTT. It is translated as CASSYSGRTTDTQYF.

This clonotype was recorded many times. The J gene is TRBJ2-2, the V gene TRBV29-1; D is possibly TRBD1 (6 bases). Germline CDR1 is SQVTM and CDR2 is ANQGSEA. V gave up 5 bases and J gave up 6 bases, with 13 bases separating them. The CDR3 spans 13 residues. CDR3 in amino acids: CSVNRDVAGELFF. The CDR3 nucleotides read TGCAGCGTTAACAGGGACGTAGCCGGGGAGCTGTTTTTT.

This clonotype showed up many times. The DNA of the CDR3 is TGTGCCAGCAGTTACTTATCGGGGGGAGTCGGGGAGCTGTTTTTT. The encoded protein is CASSYLSGGVGELFF. This sequence joins TRBV6-5 and TRBJ2-2, with 7 bases identical to TRBD2. The trim removed 1 base at V and 7 bases at J, leaving 6 bases unmatched. The CDR3 contains 15 residues. CDR1 MNHEY and CDR2 SVGAGI come from the germline V gene.